The 9 T cell receptor beta chains below come from one sample, sequenced in a study of T cells in localized non-small cell lung cancer. Sequenced by immunoSEQ multiplex PCR; TCRdb stores in-frame clones only, minus some. Altogether around 2,700 clones are present, more than 25% being singletons, with the ten largest covering 11% to 15%. Sequenced material: lung tumor tissue, taken before any cancer treatment. These receptors were taken from a woman aged 40 to 75 with stage III lung adenocarcinoma.

CDR3 region: CSVGFRGSQETQYF. The CDR3 DNA reads as TGCAGCGTTGGATTCCGGGGCAGCCAAGAGACCCAGTACTTC. V and J are TRBV29-1 and TRBJ2-5; D is tentatively TRBD1 or TRBD2 (5 bases each). The CDR3 totals 14 residues. Trimming stripped 4 bases from V and 1 base from J, with 13 bases between. Germline lookup yields CDR1 SQVTM and CDR2 ANQGSEA.

This clone is large by share. V and J are TRBV30 and TRBJ1-1; D is unresolved. V lost 1 base and J lost 3, with 3 bases in between. Germline CDR1 and CDR2: GTSNPN and SVGIG (reference sequence). The CDR3 totals 11 residues. CDR3: CAWSGDTEAFF. The DNA for the CDR3 is TGTGCCTGGAGTGGGGACACTGAAGCTTTCTTT.

This clone came up a few times. The chain recombines TRBV6-8 with TRBJ2-1, with 11 bases identical to TRBD2. With V trimmed by 2 bases and J by 6 bases, 3 bases remained unmatched. Germline V gene lookup returns CDR1 MNHGY and CDR2 SAAAGT. The CDR3 runs 15 residues. The CDR3 bases are TGTGCCAGCAGTTACCGACTAGCGGGGCTCAATGAGCAGTTCTTC. Its protein product is CASSYRLAGLNEQFF.

The rearrangement links TRBV6-8 to TRBJ1-4; D gene unclear. Germline values: CDR1 MNHGY, CDR2 SAAAGT. The germline V and J ends were trimmed by 7 bases and 7 bases, with 10 bases remaining between them. This CDR3 region has 12 residues. The CDR3 region is CASKDRGEKLFF. The CDR3 coding sequence is TGTGCCAGCAAAGACCGGGGTGAAAAACTGTTTTTT.

The chain is built from TRBV7-6 and TRBJ1-1; TRBD1 matches at 7 bases. J gave up 0 bases and V 3 bases, and 4 bases lay outside the gene matches. Germline CDR1 is SGHVS and CDR2 is FNYEAQ. The CDR3 is made up of 15 amino acids. The CDR3 protein is CASSFGTAMNTEAFF. CDR3 nucleotide sequence: TGTGCCAGCAGCTTCGGGACAGCCATGAACACTGAAGCTTTCTTT. The entire variable domain, with the rest obtained from reference TRBV7-6 and TRBJ1-1, is as follows: GAGVSQSPRYKVTKRGQDVALRCDPISGHVSLYWYRQALGQGPEFLTYFNYEAQQDKSGLPNDRFSAERPEGSISTLTIQRTEQRDSAMYRCASSFGTAMNTEAFFGQGTRLTVV.

The chain links TRBV29-1 to TRBJ2-3; 7 bases line up with TRBD1. This CDR3 is built from 18 residues. CDR1 and CDR2 from the germline V gene are SQVTM and ANQGSEA. After removal of 1 base from V and 1 base from J, the junction contained 14 bases not matched to a gene. For the CDR3, the DNA is TGCAGCGTTGAAGGCCGAGGTGGGCAAACAGGGGGCACAGATACGCAGTATTTT. Its protein is CSVEGRGGQTGGTDTQYF.

The chain carries TRBV30 and TRBJ2-7, with D tentatively TRBD2 (5 bases). Germline loops: CDR1 GTSNPN, CDR2 SVGIG (reference sequence). V dropped 4 bases and J dropped 0 bases, with 10 bases sitting between them. This CDR3 contains 13 residues. The CDR3 protein is CAWTRTDSYEQYF. The CDR3 region has the DNA TGTGCCTGGACGAGGACTGACTCCTACGAGCAGTACTTC.

V usage is TRBV28 and J usage is TRBJ1-4; tentative D call: TRBD1 (6 bases). With 5 bases removed from V and 1 base from J, the gap between germline ends came to 11 bases. This CDR3 region has 15 residues. Germline-derived CDR1 and CDR2 are MDHEN and SYDVKM. The CDR3 bases are TGTGCCAGCAGTGTCCTAGGGGGAACTAATGAAAAACTGTTTTTT. The encoded protein is CASSVLGGTNEKLFF.

The V call is TRBV7-5, the J call TRBJ2-3; the D segment call TRBD1 is taken from the table without a DNA check. TRBV7-5 is reported as a pseudogene. The CDR3 totals 16 residues. In DNA form, the CDR3 reads TGTGCCAGCAGCCTCGGACAGGGGGCGGGAGCAGATACGCAGTATTTT. As protein: CASSLGQGAGADTQYF.